This TCR beta chain originates from a study of OX40 agonist ivuxolimab in advanced cancers. Clones were sequenced by immunoSEQ multiplex PCR, and TCRdb holds only the in-frame ones, with some missing. The data hold under 20,000 clones, with 65% to 90% observed a single time. V shed 6 bases, J shed 6 bases, and the junction held 11 bases outside the gene matches. The V gene's germline CDR1 is MNHNY and CDR2 SVGAGI (reference sequence). CDR3 length equals 15 residues. Regarding the study as a whole: On average, CD8+ T cells showed a greater number of expanded clones than CD4+.

Worth noting for this clone: Its antigen remains unknown.

The timepoints at which blood was sampled were baseline, cycle 4 day 1, and cycle 7 day 1. This sample comprised CD4+ or CD8+ T cells sorted from blood, obtained in a trial of the OX40 agonist ivuxolimab. The rearrangement links TRBV6-6 to TRBJ2-1; 7 bases agree with TRBD2. This receptor was taken from an adult with an advanced solid tumor such as melanoma, head and neck, liver or kidney cancer. CDR3 amino acids: CASSHEGLGTNEQFF. The CDR3 DNA reads TGTGCCAGCAGCCACGAAGGACTAGGTACCAATGAGCAGTTCTTC.